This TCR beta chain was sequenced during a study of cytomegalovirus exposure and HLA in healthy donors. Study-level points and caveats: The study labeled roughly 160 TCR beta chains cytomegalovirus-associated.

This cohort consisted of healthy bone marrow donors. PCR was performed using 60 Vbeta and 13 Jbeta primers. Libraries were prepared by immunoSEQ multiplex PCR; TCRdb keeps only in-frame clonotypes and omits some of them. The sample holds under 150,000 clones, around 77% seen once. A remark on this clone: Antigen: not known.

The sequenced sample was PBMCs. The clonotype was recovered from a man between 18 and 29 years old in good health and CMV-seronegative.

The CDR3 reads CASSPQGGTEAFF. The CDR3 DNA reads TGTGCCAGCAGCCCCCAGGGGGGCACTGAAGCTTTCTTT. The chain couples TRBV6-5 to TRBJ1-1, with 7 bases matching TRBD1. The V segment lost 6 bases and the J segment 4 bases; nucleotides outside the gene matches: 5. The CDR3 extends over 13 amino acids. Per the germline V gene, CDR1 is MNHEY and CDR2 is SVGAGI.